Listed here are 21 T cell receptor beta chains from one sample, sequenced in a study of circulating CD8 cells and anti-PD-1 response in melanoma (dated by TCRdb to 2020 to 2022). The data were produced on a NextSeq 500. Starting from 15 ng of total RNA, TCR libraries were made with the QIAseq Immune Repertoire RNA Library Kit, Human TCR Panel. In TCRdb, the public reads were trimmed at Q25 with fastp and aligned with MiXCR, with productive beta chains retained. Entries that share a CDR3 protein sequence are merged under the most common genes and DNA. In this sample the table shows about 1,800 distinct CDR3 sequences, 7% to 9% of which occur a single time. The top ten constitute over 7% of the sample. Four subsets defined by PD-1 and/or TIGIT were sorted from live CD3+CD8+TCRalphabeta+ cells on a BD FACSAria II cell sorter. This specimen consisted of CD8+ T cells from PBMCs, obtained at baseline or after one month of anti-PD-1 therapy (not recorded which). These receptors originate from a human donor with melanoma.

In its sample, this clonotype ranks as large. The V gene is TRBV19, the J gene TRBJ2-1, with D maybe TRBD1 (6 bases). V gave up 1 base and J gave up 8 bases, with 15 bases separating them. Germline CDR1 is LNHDA and CDR2 is SQIVND (reference sequence). This CDR3 has 15 residues. CDR3 bases: TGTGCCAGTAGTATAGGGGGAACAGGGTTGGATGAGCAGTTCTTC. It codes for CASSIGGTGLDEQFF.

This clonotype counts as medium-sized. This chain uses TRBV9 with TRBJ1-6, with unresolved D. This CDR3 has 12 amino acids. Trimming cost V 3 bases and J 10 bases, with 8 bases left between them. Germline values: CDR1 SGDLS, CDR2 YYNGEE. The CDR3 sequence is CASSDRESPLHF. The CDR3 DNA reads as TGTGCCAGCAGCGACCGAGAGTCACCCCTCCACTTT.

The chain combines TRBV9 with TRBJ2-3; TRBD1 agrees at 7 bases. CDR3 length: 17 residues. V gave up 4 bases and J gave up 2 bases; unmatched junction bases: 13. Germline V lookup: CDR1 SGDLS, CDR2 YYNGEE. CDR3 residues: CASSPPNRQGDTDTQYF. CDR3 nucleotides: TGTGCCAGCAGCCCACCAAATCGACAGGGAGACACAGATACGCAGTATTTT. The variable domain in full, with the rest retrieved from reference TRBV9 and TRBJ2-3, is DSGVTQTPKHLITATGQRVTLRCSPRSGDLSVYWYQQSLDQGLQFLIQYYNGEERAKGNILERFSAQQFPDLHSELNLSSLELGDSALYFCASSPPNRQGDTDTQYFGPGTRLTVL.

This clonotype has just one count. The chain links TRBV4-1 to TRBJ2-7; 12 nucleotides align to TRBD2. V shed 0 bases and J 7 bases; nucleotides not matched to a gene: 7. Germline values: CDR1 MGHRA, CDR2 YSYEKL. The CDR3 spans 16 residues. The DNA for the CDR3 is TGCGCCAGCAGCCAAGATTTCCGGACTAGCGGGATTGAGCAGTACTTC. It specifies CASSQDFRTSGIEQYF.

Judged by abundance, this clonotype is medium-sized (0.01 to 0.1%). The V call is TRBV19, the J call TRBJ2-1; tentative D call: TRBD2 (6 bases). The CDR3 is made up of 14 amino acids. CDR1 and CDR2 from the germline V gene are LNHDA and SQIVND (reference sequence). Trimming shortened V by 9 bases and J by 4 bases, and 16 bases separated the two germline ends. The CDR3 DNA reads TGTGCCAGCGACCGGGGACTGGGGTACAATGAGCAGTTCTTC. This encodes CASDRGLGYNEQFF.

This clonotype was detected only a few times. This chain connects TRBV19 to TRBJ1-1, with D possibly being TRBD1 (5 bases). The CDR3 has 14 amino acids. Germline V CDR1 and CDR2: LNHDA, SQIVND (reference sequence). V was trimmed by 1 base and J by 5 bases, leaving 11 bases between them. This CDR3 reads CASSIVGPPTEAFF. CDR3 DNA sequence: TGTGCCAGTAGTATAGTGGGGCCGCCGACTGAAGCTTTCTTT.

Judged by abundance, this clonotype is medium-sized. The chain employs TRBV6-5 and TRBJ2-2; the match to TRBD1 covers 9 bases. Germline CDR1 MNHEY, CDR2 SVGAGI. This CDR3 contains 15 residues. The ends lost 6 bases at V and 0 bases at J; junction bases unmatched: 2. CDR3: CASRGTGTNTGELFF. DNA of the CDR3: TGTGCCAGCAGAGGGACAGGGACGAACACCGGGGAGCTGTTTTTT.

Judged by abundance, this clonotype is medium-sized. The chain is built from TRBV9 and TRBJ2-7; no firm D call. CDR3 length: 13 amino acids. Germline-derived CDR1 and CDR2 are SGDLS and YYNGEE. V lost 2 bases to trimming and J lost 2 bases, with 8 bases between them. CDR3 loop: CASSVGSTYEQYF. CDR3 DNA: TGTGCCAGCAGCGTCGGTAGCACCTACGAGCAGTACTTC.

This clonotype counts as medium-sized. The rearrangement joins TRBV28 to TRBJ2-7, with D perhaps matching TRBD2 (5 bases). This CDR3 spans 16 amino acids. The V and J ends lost 4 bases and 1 base respectively, with 17 bases between them. From germline, CDR1 is MDHEN and CDR2 SYDVKM. The CDR3 DNA is TGTGCCAGCAGTTCCGGAAGACGGGATCCATCCTACGAGCAGTACTTC. Protein sequence: CASSSGRRDPSYEQYF.

By frequency in the sample, this clonotype is medium-sized. The J gene is TRBJ1-2, the V gene TRBV4-2, with D hard to call. CDR1 is LGHNA, CDR2 YNFKEQ, per germline. The V gene lost 0 bases and the J gene lost 2 bases, with 7 bases spanning the gap. CDR3 size: 14 residues. CDR3 nucleotides: TGTGCCAGCAGCCAAGACGGGTCCAACTATGGCTACACCTTC. Its protein product is CASSQDGSNYGYTF.

Sample share makes this clonotype medium-sized. This chain connects TRBV20-1 to TRBJ2-7; D unresolved. The V gene lost 6 bases and the J gene lost 0 bases, with 12 bases spanning the gap. Germline CDR1 and CDR2: DFQATT and SNEGSKA (reference sequence). The CDR3 has 13 amino acids. The CDR3, as DNA: TGCAGTGCCTTCTCCCGCGGCTCCTACGAGCAGTACTTC. Translating it yields CSAFSRGSYEQYF.

This clonotype was found once. At one of its ends the junction is not consistent with the germline gene, which may arise from a read error. The chain recombines TRBV5-5 with TRBJ2-7; D is unclear. Germline CDR1 reads SGHKS; CDR2 reads YYEKEE (reference sequence). CDR3 length: 15 amino acids. CDR3 in DNA: TGTGCCGGCAGCCGTGCGACAAGGGTAGGCTACGAGCAGTACTTC. Its protein product is CAGSRATRVGYEQYF. The complete variable domain, with remaining parts taken from reference TRBV5-5 and TRBJ2-7, reads DAGVTQSPTHLIKTRGQQVTLRCSPISGHKSVSWYQQVLGQGPQFIFQYYEKEERGRGNFPDRFSARQFPNYSSELNVNALLLGDSALYLCAGSRATRVGYEQYFGPGTRLTVT.

Within the sample, this clonotype is medium-sized. The chain employs TRBV28 and TRBJ1-6; D is unclear. This CDR3 contains 14 residues. With 4 bases removed from V and 8 bases from J, the gap between germline ends came to 12 bases. The germline CDR1 and CDR2 sequences are MDHEN and SYDVKM. CDR3 residues: CASSSGTGDSPLHF. CDR3 coding DNA: TGTGCCAGCAGTTCCGGCACCGGGGATTCACCCCTCCACTTT. Filled out from reference TRBV28 and TRBJ1-6, the complete variable domain reads DVKVTQSSRYLVKRTGEKVFLECVQDMDHENMFWYRQDPGLGLRLIYFSYDVKMKEKGDIPEGYSVSREKKERFSLILESASTNQTSMYLCASSSGTGDSPLHFGNGTRLTVT.

This clonotype is medium-sized. The CDR3 region has the DNA TGTGCCAGCAGCCCCTTAGCGGGGGGGCTCATCAATGAGCAGTTCTTC. Its protein product is CASSPLAGGLINEQFF. The chain links TRBV11-2 to TRBJ2-1; 11 bases match TRBD2. The CDR3 covers 16 residues. Germline lookup yields CDR1 SGHAT and CDR2 FQNNGV. J lost 6 bases, V lost 5 bases, and 9 bases had no gene match. Filled out from reference TRBV11-2 and TRBJ2-1, the complete variable domain reads EAGVAQSPRYKIIEKRQSVAFWCNPISGHATLYWYQQILGQGPKLLIQFQNNGVVDDSQLPKDRFSAERLKGVDSTLKIQPAKLEDSAVYLCASSPLAGGLINEQFFGPGTRLTVL.

This clonotype is medium-sized within its sample. The rearrangement joins TRBV12-3 or TRBV12-4 to TRBJ1-2, with D possibly TRBD1 on 5 matching bases. The CDR3 has 14 amino acids. Between the trimmed V and J ends, which lost 1 base and 4 bases, there was a span of 10 bases. CDR3 sequence (DNA): TGTGCCAGCAGTTTAGAGGGGATTGGCTATGGCTACACCTTC. This translates into CASSLEGIGYGYTF.

This clonotype is deemed medium-sized. The chain has TRBV28 and TRBJ2-2; D gene ambiguous. The germline V gene encodes CDR1 MDHEN and CDR2 SYDVKM. The V gene lost 6 bases and the J gene lost 2 bases, with 13 bases spanning the gap. The CDR3 spans 15 residues. This CDR3 is CASRNFLTNTGELFF. DNA of the CDR3: TGTGCCAGCAGGAATTTCCTAACAAACACCGGGGAGCTGTTTTTT.

Within the sample, this clonotype is medium-sized. The chain uses TRBV9 and TRBJ2-7; 9 bases match TRBD1. The CDR3 totals 13 residues. Trimming cost V 4 bases and J 6 bases; bases outside gene matches: 5. CDR1 and CDR2 (germline): SGDLS, YYNGEE. As DNA, the CDR3 is TGTGCCAGCAGCACTGGGACAGGGTCCGAGCAGTACTTC. Translated: CASSTGTGSEQYF.

By sample fraction, this clonotype is medium-sized. This chain links TRBV20-1 with TRBJ2-3, with TRBD1 identical over 8 bases. The germline CDR1 and CDR2 sequences are DFQATT and SNEGSKA (reference sequence). The CDR3 runs to 16 residues. The junction had 12 bases not matched to a gene; V was cut back by 0 bases and J by 7 bases. The CDR3 nucleotides read TGCAGTGCTAGAGATATTGTCCGAGACAGGGGAAATACGCAGTATTTT. Translating gives CSARDIVRDRGNTQYF.

In its sample, this clonotype is medium-sized. The chain has TRBV2 and TRBJ2-3, with 11 bases matching TRBD2. In germline, CDR1 is SNHLY, CDR2 FYNNEI. V trimming: 6 bases; J trimming: 5 bases; junction bases outside the gene matches: 7. This CDR3 is built from 15 residues. The CDR3 here is CASSQSLAGGDTQYF. The DNA of the CDR3 is TGTGCCAGCAGCCAAAGCCTAGCGGGGGGAGATACGCAGTATTTT.

This clonotype is termed medium-sized (0.01 to 0.1%). V is TRBV27 and J is TRBJ2-3; 9 bases agree with TRBD1. The CDR3 totals 16 residues. V lost 0 bases and J lost 2; bases outside the gene matches: 3. Germline V gene lookup returns CDR1 MNHEY and CDR2 SMNVEV (reference sequence). The CDR3 bases are TGTGCCAGCAGTTTATCGGGACAGGGAACCACAGATACGCAGTATTTT. Protein: CASSLSGQGTTDTQYF.

This clonotype rates as medium-sized. V usage is TRBV3-1 and J usage is TRBJ1-5, with D maybe TRBD1 (5 bases). Germline V gene data show CDR1 as LGHDT and CDR2 as YNNKEL (reference sequence). Trimming took 0 bases from V and 9 from J, leaving 15 bases between them. The CDR3 loop spans 15 amino acids. The CDR3 DNA is TGTGCCAGCAGCCAAGAGTCCGGGACTCAAGGGCCCCAGCATTTT. This encodes CASSQESGTQGPQHF.